This entry lists 24 T cell receptor beta chains sequenced from one sample in a study of T cell responses to AZD1222 COVID-19 vaccine. Produced via immunoSEQ multiplex PCR; TCRdb's table is partial and in-frame only. The sample consists of around 130,000 clones, more than 85% of them appearing once. Sequencing used peripheral blood, obtained on day 0 of AZD1222 vaccination. The receptors were gathered from an adult in good health.

This clone came up once. The chain recombines TRBV5-3 with TRBJ1-6, with D possibly being TRBD1 (5 bases). TRBV5-3 is designated an ORF whose function remains uncertain. The CDR3 is made up of 16 amino acids. Trimming took off 4 bases at V and 0 bases at J, with 11 bases between the two ends. The CDR3 reads CARSPRQSSYNSPLHF. The CDR3 DNA is TGTGCCAGAAGCCCGAGACAGAGCTCCTATAATTCACCCCTCCACTTT.

The chain has TRBV6-1 and TRBJ2-5; D may be TRBD1 or TRBD2 (5 bases each). Germline V CDR1 and CDR2: MNHNS, SASEGT. This CDR3 has 16 residues. V was shortened by 4 bases and J by 1 base, with 16 bases between the two germline ends. DNA of the CDR3: TGTGCCAGCAGTGGCCCCGGGGCAGGGCTCCAAGAGACCCAGTACTTC. This codes for CASSGPGAGLQETQYF.

This rearrangement joins TRBV7-2 to TRBJ2-3; D unclear. The CDR3 runs to 15 residues. CDR1 and CDR2 (germline): SGHTA, FQGNSA. Trimming removed 5 bases at V and 0 bases at J, with 12 bases between. The CDR3 DNA is TGTGCCAGCAGCCTGGTAGGGTTTAGCACAGATACGCAGTATTTT. Amino acids: CASSLVGFSTDTQYF. Using reference TRBV7-2 and TRBJ2-3 for the parts outside the CDR3, the full variable domain is GAGVSQSPSNKVTEKGKDVELRCDPISGHTALYWYRQSLGQGLEFLIYFQGNSAPDKSGLPSDRFSAERTGGSVSTLTIQRTQQEDSAVYLCASSLVGFSTDTQYFGPGTRLTVL.

V is TRBV6-5 and J is TRBJ2-1, with D possibly TRBD2 on 6 matching bases. Looked up from germline, CDR1 is MNHEY and CDR2 is SVGAGI. Trimming stripped 0 bases from V and 2 bases from J, with 11 bases between. This CDR3 spans 16 amino acids. The CDR3 DNA follows: TGTGCCAGCAGTTACTCGATTAGCGGAGCCTACAATGAGCAGTTCTTC. It yields the protein CASSYSISGAYNEQFF.

The count of this clone is one. The chain has TRBV7-9 and TRBJ1-1, with D hard to call. Per the germline V gene, CDR1 is SEHNR and CDR2 is FQNEAQ (reference sequence). There are 11 residues in the CDR3. V dropped 5 bases and J dropped 3 bases, with 4 bases sitting between them. CDR3 coding DNA: TGTGCCAGCAGCACAGACACTGAAGCTTTCTTT. Protein: CASSTDTEAFF. The complete variable domain, with remaining parts taken from reference TRBV7-9 and TRBJ1-1, reads DTGVSQNPRHKITKRGQNVTFRCDPISEHNRLYWYRQTLGQGPEFLTYFQNEAQLEKSRLLSDRFSAERPKGSFSTLEIQRTEQGDSAMYLCASSTDTEAFFGQGTRLTVV.

This clone showed up just a few times. The rearrangement links TRBV11-1 to TRBJ2-1, with 7 nucleotides matching TRBD1. V shed 7 bases, J shed 6 bases, and the junction held 6 bases outside the gene matches. Germline-derived CDR1 and CDR2 are SGHAT and FQDESV (reference sequence). CDR3 length: 13 residues. CDR3 protein: CASKRDSPNEQFF. The CDR3 coding sequence is TGTGCCAGCAAAAGGGACAGCCCCAATGAGCAGTTCTTC. Looking up the rest from reference TRBV11-1 and TRBJ2-1 gives the full variable domain: EAEVAQSPRYKITEKSQAVAFWCDPISGHATLYWYRQILGQGPELLVQFQDESVVDDSQLPKDRFSAERLKGVDSTLKIQPAELGDSAMYLCASKRDSPNEQFFGPGTRLTVL.

The genes are TRBV15 and TRBJ2-5; tentatively, D is TRBD2 (6 bases). V lost 0 bases to trimming and J lost 7 bases, with 15 bases between them. Germline loops: CDR1 LNHNV, CDR2 YYDKDF (reference sequence). The CDR3 is made up of 15 amino acids. The CDR3, as DNA: TGTGCCACCAGCAGAGATCTACGGCTGGGAGGGACCCAGTACTTC. Residues: CATSRDLRLGGTQYF.

This chain uses TRBV7-9 with TRBJ1-3; D might be TRBD1 (6 bases). The V gene's germline CDR1 is SEHNR and CDR2 FQNEAQ (reference sequence). The length of the CDR3 is 16 residues. V lost 6 bases and J 0 bases, leaving 15 bases between the germline ends. Here the CDR3 reads CASSTSGAFSGNTIYF. The CDR3 region has the DNA TGTGCCAGCAGTACCTCGGGGGCCTTCTCTGGAAACACCATATATTTT.

The rearrangement joins TRBV19 to TRBJ1-6; no firm D call. The germline V gene encodes CDR1 LNHDA and CDR2 SQIVND (reference sequence). V lost 5 bases, J lost 8 bases, and 16 bases lay in between. This CDR3 has 15 residues. The CDR3: CASSPLGNSYSPLHF. As DNA, the CDR3 is TGTGCCAGTAGTCCCCTAGGGAACAGCTATTCACCCCTCCACTTT.

The rearrangement links TRBV5-1 to TRBJ2-7; 9 bases are a match to TRBD2. With V trimmed by 0 bases and J by 5 bases, 3 bases remained unmatched. CDR1 is SGHRS and CDR2 is YFSETQ in the germline V gene. The CDR3 totals 14 residues. This CDR3 is CASSLGPSGNEQYF. The CDR3 coding sequence is TGCGCCAGCAGCTTGGGGCCTAGCGGGAACGAGCAGTACTTC. The complete variable domain, with remaining parts taken from reference TRBV5-1 and TRBJ2-7, reads KAGVTQTPRYLIKTRGQQVTLSCSPISGHRSVSWYQQTPGQGLQFLFEYFSETQRNKGNFPGRFSGRQFSNSRSEMNVSTLELGDSALYLCASSLGPSGNEQYFGPGTRLTVT.

The chain combines TRBV5-4 with TRBJ1-2; D might be TRBD1 (5 bases). Germline V gene data show CDR1 as SGHNT and CDR2 as YYREEE (reference sequence). The CDR3 consists of 13 residues. Trimming cost V 3 bases and J 1 base, with 7 bases left between them. The CDR3 protein is CASSSDSNYGYTF. The DNA of the CDR3 is TGTGCCAGCAGCTCCGACAGTAACTATGGCTACACCTTC.

This clone has more than one count but fewer than ten. This CDR3 reads CASSLGSERGYTF. For the CDR3, the DNA is TGCGCCAGCAGCTTGGGCTCAGAGCGTGGCTACACCTTC. The V call is TRBV5-1, the J call TRBJ1-2; unclear D gene. Trimming left V 0 bases short and J 7 bases short, with 10 bases between. The CDR3 runs 13 residues. Germline V lookup: CDR1 SGHRS, CDR2 YFSETQ. Full variable domain (remainder filled in from reference TRBV5-1 and TRBJ1-2): KAGVTQTPRYLIKTRGQQVTLSCSPISGHRSVSWYQQTPGQGLQFLFEYFSETQRNKGNFPGRFSGRQFSNSRSEMNVSTLELGDSALYLCASSLGSERGYTFGSGTRLTVV.

This chain joins TRBV4-3 and TRBJ2-1, with 7 bases identical to TRBD2. The germline V gene encodes CDR1 LGHNA and CDR2 YSLEER. The V gene end was trimmed by 0 bases and the J gene end by 10 bases; junction bases not matched to a gene: 6. This CDR3 has 14 residues. CDR3 DNA: TGCGCCAGCAGCCAAGAACCTAGCGGTTACGAGCAGTTCTTC. It translates to CASSQEPSGYEQFF.

V usage is TRBV19 and J usage is TRBJ2-7; tentative D call: TRBD2 (5 bases). This CDR3 region has 14 residues. V lost 7 bases and J 0 bases, leaving 13 bases between the germline ends. Looked up from germline, CDR1 is LNHDA and CDR2 is SQIVND (reference sequence). CDR3 region: CASKGPGDSYEQYF. The DNA of the CDR3 is TGTGCCAGTAAAGGGCCCGGGGACTCCTACGAGCAGTACTTC.

The chain joins TRBV3-1 (or the pseudogene TRBV3-2) to TRBJ1-6, with D hard to call. With 3 bases removed from V and 0 bases from J, the gap between germline ends came to 9 bases. CDR1 is LGHDT and CDR2 is YNNKEL in the germline V gene (reference sequence). There are 16 residues in the CDR3. CDR3 DNA: TGTGCCAGCAGCCAGACCGAGAGCTCCTATAATTCACCCCTCCACTTT. It codes for CASSQTESSYNSPLHF.

This sequence joins TRBV28 and TRBJ2-3; 11 positions agree with TRBD2. From germline, CDR1 is MDHEN and CDR2 SYDVKM. V shed 5 bases and J 5 bases; nucleotides not matched to a gene: 9. The CDR3 runs 16 residues. CDR3 nucleotide sequence: TGTGCCAGCAGTCTCGACATAGCGGGAGGGGGAGATACGCAGTATTTT. This gives the protein CASSLDIAGGGDTQYF. Supplemented by reference TRBV28 and TRBJ2-3, the full variable domain reads DVKVTQSSRYLVKRTGEKVFLECVQDMDHENMFWYRQDPGLGLRLIYFSYDVKMKEKGDIPEGYSVSREKKERFSLILESASTNQTSMYLCASSLDIAGGGDTQYFGPGTRLTVL.

V and J are TRBV28 and TRBJ1-2; D unresolved. CDR1 is MDHEN, CDR2 SYDVKM, per germline. The CDR3 has 16 residues. V was trimmed by 3 bases and J by 8 bases, leaving 22 bases between them. The chain's CDR3 is CASSFRNSPLSGGYTF. CDR3 DNA: TGTGCCAGCAGTTTCCGTAACAGTCCCCTTTCGGGGGGCTACACCTTC.

V is TRBV6-5 and J is TRBJ2-1, with a weak D call TRBD1 (6 bases). There are 12 residues in the CDR3. V shed 6 bases and J shed 9 bases, with 12 bases lying between them. CDR1 is MNHEY, CDR2 SVGAGI, per germline. In nucleotides, the CDR3 is TGTGCCAGCAGACAGGGTTGGAGTGAGCAGTTCTTC. This gives the protein CASRQGWSEQFF.

The gene calls are TRBV15 and TRBJ2-3; D remains ambiguous. The CDR3 sequence is 17 residues long. The germline gives CDR1 LNHNV, CDR2 YYDKDF (reference sequence). V lost 1 base and J 3 bases, leaving 17 bases between the germline ends. The CDR3 DNA reads TGTGCCACCAGCAGAGTCCGTCGAACGGTGGGGACAGATACGCAGTATTTT. This translates into CATSRVRRTVGTDTQYF.

V and J are TRBV7-6 and TRBJ2-7, with 9 bases fitting TRBD2. CDR1 is SGHVS and CDR2 is FNYEAQ in the germline V gene. There are 14 residues in the CDR3. With V trimmed by 5 bases and J by 2 bases, 4 bases remained unmatched. The CDR3, as DNA: TGTGCCAGCAGCGCGCTAGCGGGGACCTACGAGCAGTACTTC. Its protein is CASSALAGTYEQYF.

V is TRBV4-2 and J is TRBJ1-1; 7 bases agree with TRBD1. V lost 0 bases and J lost 9; bases outside the gene matches: 7. The CDR3 is 14 amino acids. Germline CDR1 is LGHNA and CDR2 is YNFKEQ. DNA for the CDR3: TGTGCCAGCAGCCAAGATCGACAGGGAGGGAAAGCTTTCTTT. Protein sequence: CASSQDRQGGKAFF.

The rearrangement joins TRBV5-4 to TRBJ1-1, with 7 positions matching TRBD1. The CDR3 extends over 15 amino acids. The germline gives CDR1 SGHNT, CDR2 YYREEE (reference sequence). V shed 2 bases, J shed 0 bases, and the junction held 4 bases outside the gene matches. CDR3 bases: TGTGCCAGCAGCTTTATGACAGGGATGAACACTGAAGCTTTCTTT. This encodes CASSFMTGMNTEAFF.

The V and J genes are TRBV27 and TRBJ2-7; maybe TRBD1 (5 bases). The CDR3 sequence is 13 residues long. The germline V gene has CDR1 MNHEY and CDR2 SMNVEV (reference sequence). The V gene lost 3 bases and the J gene lost 3 bases, with 9 bases spanning the gap. CDR3 in DNA: TGTGCCAGCAGTTTTAGGCAGGGCTACGAGCAGTACTTC. Its protein is CASSFRQGYEQYF.

The chain couples TRBV7-3 to TRBJ1-1; D is unclear. This CDR3 contains 13 residues. Germline V lookup: CDR1 SGHTA, CDR2 FQGTGA. The germline V and J ends were trimmed by 5 bases and 4 bases, with 11 bases remaining between them. In nucleotides, the CDR3 is TGTGCCAGCAGCCTAGCTGGGGTCACTGAAGCTTTCTTT. It yields the protein CASSLAGVTEAFF.